The clone carrying this TCR beta chain was observed at least ten times. Its target is not known. The sample comes from a study of early T cells in non-severe SARS-CoV-2 infection. The study's findings and limits: There was a bias toward anti-spike CD8 responses in VDJdb matching, which missed private and CD4 specificities.

CDR1 and CDR2 from the germline V gene are SGHAT and FQNNGV. The CDR3 loop spans 17 amino acids. Trimming took 5 bases from V and 0 from J; bases not matched to a gene: 7. Each CDR3 protein is one row after TCRdb ran MiXCR on the 5' RACE reads. The sample has 25,000 to 35,000 distinct CDR3 sequences; around 6.6% are singletons. V and J are TRBV11-2 and TRBJ2-7, with 13 bases identical to TRBD2. The sequencing input was whole blood. This TCR came from an adult who was a healthcare worker with PCR-confirmed SARS-CoV-2 infection or an uninfected control (not recorded which). The CDR3 DNA sequence: TGTGCCAGCAGCGGACCCGGGACTAGCGGGATCTCCTACGAGCAGTACTTC. Protein sequence: CASSGPGTSGISYEQYF.